This is a list of T cell receptor beta chains from one sample in a study of radiation and T cells in renal cell carcinoma. Clones were sequenced by immunoSEQ multiplex PCR, and TCRdb holds only the in-frame ones, with some missing. Altogether about 150,000 clones are present, 87% being singletons, with the ten largest covering around 13%. The sequencing used blood, collected from a patient whose treatment included radiotherapy and nephrectomy. All receptors come from a woman aged 50 to 60 with renal cell carcinoma. CDR3s include the opening cysteine and the closing phenylalanine or tryptophan. A D gene is named only where the DNA matches it firmly. A clone size is listed for some rows: how often the clone was seen (once, few, many), or a class if it is expanded.

clone_size,v_call,j_call,d_call,cdr3_aa,cdr3_nt
NA,TRBV11-1,TRBJ1-4,TRBD1,CASSRDRGEKLFF,TGTGCCAGCAGCCGGGACAGGGGCGAAAAACTGTTTTTT
NA,TRBV7-3,TRBJ2-7,NA,CASSPDTRYYEQYF,TGTGCCAGCAGCCCGGACACTAGATACTACGAGCAGTACTTC
NA,TRBV4-1,TRBJ1-2,TRBD1,CASSPGQGGYGYTF,TGCGCCAGCAGCCCGGGACAGGGTGGCTATGGCTACACCTTC
NA,TRBV7-8,TRBJ2-3,TRBD1,CASSRVGTGMNTQYF,TGTGCCAGCAGCAGAGTCGGGACAGGGATGAATACGCAGTATTTT
NA,TRBV11-2,TRBJ1-5,NA,CASSLDGTSNQPQHF,TGTGCCAGCAGCTTAGACGGTACTAGCAATCAGCCCCAGCATTTT
NA,TRBV19,TRBJ2-3,NA,CASNAYITDTQYF,TGTGCCAGTAATGCCTATATCACAGATACGCAGTATTTT
NA,TRBV18,TRBJ2-1,TRBD2,CASSPNRLAGGTEQFF,TGTGCCAGCTCACCAAACCGACTAGCGGGGGGGACTGAGCAGTTCTTC
NA,TRBV7-9,TRBJ1-6,NA,CASSSSLGHNSPLHF,TGTGCCAGCAGCTCCTCCCTCGGCCATAATTCACCCCTCCACTTT
NA,TRBV4-1,TRBJ2-7,NA,CASSQVRGGKGGEQYF,TGCGCCAGCAGCCAAGTTAGGGGTGGGAAAGGCGGGGAGCAGTACTTC
NA,TRBV5-6,TRBJ1-6,NA,CASSLPLGQRENSPLHF,TGTGCCAGCAGCTTGCCTCTCGGACAACGGGAAAATTCACCCCTCCACTTT
NA,TRBV6-6,TRBJ1-4,NA,CASSYRSNEKLFF,TGTGCCAGCAGTTACAGGTCTAATGAAAAACTGTTTTTT
NA,TRBV6-1,TRBJ2-3,NA,CASHTLGTDTQYF,TGTGCCAGCCATACCCTGGGGACAGATACGCAGTATTTT
once,TRBV9,TRBJ2-7,NA,CASSVMWSAHEQYF,TGTGCCAGCAGCGTTATGTGGTCCGCCCACGAGCAGTACTTC
once,TRBV9,TRBJ1-6,TRBD1,CASSVGQGGQGNSPLHF,TGTGCCAGCAGCGTAGGTCAGGGGGGACAGGGTAATTCACCCCTCCACTTT